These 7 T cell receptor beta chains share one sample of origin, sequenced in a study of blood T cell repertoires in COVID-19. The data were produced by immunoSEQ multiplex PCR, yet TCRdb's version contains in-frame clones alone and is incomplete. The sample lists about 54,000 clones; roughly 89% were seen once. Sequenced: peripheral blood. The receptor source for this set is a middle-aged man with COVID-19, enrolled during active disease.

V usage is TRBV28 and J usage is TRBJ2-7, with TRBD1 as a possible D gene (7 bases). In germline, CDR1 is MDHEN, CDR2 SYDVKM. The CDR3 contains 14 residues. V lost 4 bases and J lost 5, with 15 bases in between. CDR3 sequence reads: CASSSGGLGDEQYF. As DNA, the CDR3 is TGTGCCAGCAGTTCAGGGGGGCTAGGGGACGAGCAGTACTTC.

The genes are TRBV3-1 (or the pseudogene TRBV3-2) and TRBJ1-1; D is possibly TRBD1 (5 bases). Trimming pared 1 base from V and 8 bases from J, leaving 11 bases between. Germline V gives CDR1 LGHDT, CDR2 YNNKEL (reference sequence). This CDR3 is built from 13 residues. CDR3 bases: TGTGCCAGCAGCCAAGGGCGGGGCTTGGAAGCTTTCTTT. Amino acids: CASSQGRGLEAFF.

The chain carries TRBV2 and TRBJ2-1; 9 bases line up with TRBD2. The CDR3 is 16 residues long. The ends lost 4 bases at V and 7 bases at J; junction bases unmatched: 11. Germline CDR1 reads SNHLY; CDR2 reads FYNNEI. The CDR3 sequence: CASSGRREGRGNEQFF. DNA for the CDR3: TGTGCCAGCAGTGGCCGGCGGGAGGGCCGCGGGAATGAGCAGTTCTTC.

CDR3 DNA sequence: TGTGCCAGCAGCCAGACAGGGACCTATGGCTACACCTTC. It codes for CASSQTGTYGYTF. This chain uses TRBV5-6 with TRBJ1-2, with 7 bases matching TRBD1. The CDR3 loop spans 13 amino acids. CDR1 and CDR2 (germline): SGHDT, YYEEEE. J was trimmed by 4 bases and V by 4 bases; bases with no gene match: 4.

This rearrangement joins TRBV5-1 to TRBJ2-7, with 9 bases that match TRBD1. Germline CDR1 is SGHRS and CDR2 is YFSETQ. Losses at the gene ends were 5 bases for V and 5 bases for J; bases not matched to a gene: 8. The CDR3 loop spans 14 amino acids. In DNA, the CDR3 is TGCGCCAGCAGTACCGGGACAGGGTTTGACGAGCAGTACTTC. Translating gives CASSTGTGFDEQYF.

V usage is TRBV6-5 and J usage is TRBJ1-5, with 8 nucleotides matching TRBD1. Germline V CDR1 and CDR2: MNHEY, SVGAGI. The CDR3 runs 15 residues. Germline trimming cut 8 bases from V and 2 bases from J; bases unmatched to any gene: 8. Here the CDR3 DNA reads TGTGCCAGCCTTATTCAGGGGGCAGGCAATCAGCCCCAGCATTTT. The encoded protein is CASLIQGAGNQPQHF.

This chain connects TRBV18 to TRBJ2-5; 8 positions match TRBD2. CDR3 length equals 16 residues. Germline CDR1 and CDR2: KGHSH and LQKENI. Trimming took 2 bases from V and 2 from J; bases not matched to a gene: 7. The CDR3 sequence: CASSPKSGGPQETQYF. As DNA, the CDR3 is TGTGCCAGCTCACCAAAGTCGGGGGGGCCACAAGAGACCCAGTACTTC.